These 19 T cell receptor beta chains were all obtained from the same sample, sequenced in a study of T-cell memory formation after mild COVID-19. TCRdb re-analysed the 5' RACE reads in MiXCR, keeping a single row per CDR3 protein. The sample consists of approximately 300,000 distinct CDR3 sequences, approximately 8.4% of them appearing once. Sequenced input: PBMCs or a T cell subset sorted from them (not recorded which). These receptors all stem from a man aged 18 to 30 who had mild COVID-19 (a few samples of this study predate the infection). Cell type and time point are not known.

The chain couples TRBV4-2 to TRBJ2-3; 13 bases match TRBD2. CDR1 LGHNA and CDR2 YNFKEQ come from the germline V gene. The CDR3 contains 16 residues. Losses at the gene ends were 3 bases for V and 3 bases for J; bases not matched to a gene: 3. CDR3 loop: CASSHETSGGTDTQYF. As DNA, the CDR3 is TGTGCCAGCAGCCATGAGACTAGCGGGGGGACAGATACGCAGTATTTT.

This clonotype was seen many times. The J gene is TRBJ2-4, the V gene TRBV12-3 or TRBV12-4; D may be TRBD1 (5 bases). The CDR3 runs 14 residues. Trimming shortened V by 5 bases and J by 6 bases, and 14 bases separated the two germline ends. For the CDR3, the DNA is TGTGCCAGCAGTCCGCAGGGATGGGGAAACATTCAGTACTTC. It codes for CASSPQGWGNIQYF.

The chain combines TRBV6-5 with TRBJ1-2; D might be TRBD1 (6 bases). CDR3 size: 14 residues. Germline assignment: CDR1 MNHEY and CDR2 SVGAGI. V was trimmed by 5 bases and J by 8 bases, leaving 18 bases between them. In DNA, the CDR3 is TGTGCCAGCAGTCCGTCGGGGGGCGCGGGAGGCTACACCTTC. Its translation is CASSPSGGAGGYTF.

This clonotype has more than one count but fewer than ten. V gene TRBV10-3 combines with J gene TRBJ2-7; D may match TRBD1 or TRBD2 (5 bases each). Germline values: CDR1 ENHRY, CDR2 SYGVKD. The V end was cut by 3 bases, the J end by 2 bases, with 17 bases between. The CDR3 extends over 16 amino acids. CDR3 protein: CAISDITRRDPYEQYF. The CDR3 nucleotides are TGTGCCATCAGTGACATCACCCGCAGGGACCCCTACGAGCAGTACTTC.

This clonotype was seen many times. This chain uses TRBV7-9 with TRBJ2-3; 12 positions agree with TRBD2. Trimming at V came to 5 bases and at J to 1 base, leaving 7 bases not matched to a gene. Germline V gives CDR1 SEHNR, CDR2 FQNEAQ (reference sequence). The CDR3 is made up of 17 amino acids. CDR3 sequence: CASSPGLAGSGTDTQYF. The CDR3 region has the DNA TGTGCCAGCAGCCCCGGACTAGCGGGGAGCGGCACAGATACGCAGTATTTT.

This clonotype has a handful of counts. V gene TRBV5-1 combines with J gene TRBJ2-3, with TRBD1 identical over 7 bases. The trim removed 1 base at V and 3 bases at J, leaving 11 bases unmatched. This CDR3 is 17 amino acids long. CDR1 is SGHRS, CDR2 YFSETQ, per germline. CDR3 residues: CASSLSLGTDITDTQYF. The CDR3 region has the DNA TGCGCCAGCAGCTTGTCCCTCGGGACAGATATAACAGATACGCAGTATTTT.

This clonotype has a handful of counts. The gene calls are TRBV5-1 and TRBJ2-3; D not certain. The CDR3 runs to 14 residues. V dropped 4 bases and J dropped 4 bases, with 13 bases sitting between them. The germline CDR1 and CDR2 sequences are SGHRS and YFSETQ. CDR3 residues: CASSPRWRSDTQYF. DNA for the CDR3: TGCGCCAGCAGCCCCCGGTGGCGGTCAGATACGCAGTATTTT.

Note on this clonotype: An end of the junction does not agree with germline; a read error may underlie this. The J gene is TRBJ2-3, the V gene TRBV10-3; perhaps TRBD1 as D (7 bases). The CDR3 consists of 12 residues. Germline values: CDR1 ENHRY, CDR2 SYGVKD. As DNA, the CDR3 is TGCGCATCAGGGGGGTACGGAGATACGCAGTATTTT. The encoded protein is CASGGYGDTQYF.

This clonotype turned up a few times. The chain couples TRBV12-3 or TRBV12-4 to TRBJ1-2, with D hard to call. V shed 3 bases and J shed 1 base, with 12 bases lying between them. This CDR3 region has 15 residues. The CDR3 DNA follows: TGTGCCAGCAGTTTTGAGGGAGCGGGTAACTATGGCTACACCTTC. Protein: CASSFEGAGNYGYTF.

The CDR3 sequence: CASSLDSGGDEQFF. DNA of the CDR3: TGTGCCAGCAGCTTAGACAGCGGGGGGGATGAGCAGTTCTTC. The gene calls are TRBV7-2 and TRBJ2-1, with 10 bases lining up with TRBD2. The CDR3 runs to 14 residues. Germline V gene sequence: CDR1 SGHTA, CDR2 FQGNSA. With 1 base clipped from V and 8 bases from J, the junction kept 2 bases outside the gene matches.

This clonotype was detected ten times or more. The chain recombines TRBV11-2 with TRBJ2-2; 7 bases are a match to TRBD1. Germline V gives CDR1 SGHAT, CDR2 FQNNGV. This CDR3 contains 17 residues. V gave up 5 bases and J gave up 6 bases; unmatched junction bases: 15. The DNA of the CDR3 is TGTGCCAGCAGCCGTAGTCAGGGGGACAGTCCATCCGGGGAGCTGTTTTTT. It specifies CASSRSQGDSPSGELFF.

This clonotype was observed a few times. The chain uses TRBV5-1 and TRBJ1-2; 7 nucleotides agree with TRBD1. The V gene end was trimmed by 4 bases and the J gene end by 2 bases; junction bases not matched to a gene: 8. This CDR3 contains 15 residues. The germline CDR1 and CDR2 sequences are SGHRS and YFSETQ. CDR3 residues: CASSAWDRVNYGYTF. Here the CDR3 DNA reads TGCGCCAGCAGCGCTTGGGACAGAGTGAACTATGGCTACACCTTC.

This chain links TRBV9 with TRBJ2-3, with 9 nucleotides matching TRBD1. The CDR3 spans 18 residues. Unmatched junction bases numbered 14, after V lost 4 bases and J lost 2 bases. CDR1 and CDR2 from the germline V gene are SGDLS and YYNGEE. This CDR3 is CASSKEGEQGANTDTQYF. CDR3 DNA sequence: TGTGCCAGCAGCAAAGAGGGAGAACAGGGGGCTAACACAGATACGCAGTATTTT.

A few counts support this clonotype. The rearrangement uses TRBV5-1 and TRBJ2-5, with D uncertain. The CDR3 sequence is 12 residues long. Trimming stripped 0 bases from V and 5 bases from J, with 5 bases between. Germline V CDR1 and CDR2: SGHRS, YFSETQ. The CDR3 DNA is TGCGCCAGCAGCTTGGCCTATGAGACCCAGTACTTC. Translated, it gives CASSLAYETQYF.

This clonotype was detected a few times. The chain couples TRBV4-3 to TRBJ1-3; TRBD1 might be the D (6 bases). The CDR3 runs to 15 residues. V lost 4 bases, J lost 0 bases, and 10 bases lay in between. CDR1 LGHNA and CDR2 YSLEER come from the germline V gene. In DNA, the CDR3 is TGCGCCAGCAGCCTTGGGACACCCTCTGGAAACACCATATATTTT. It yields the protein CASSLGTPSGNTIYF.

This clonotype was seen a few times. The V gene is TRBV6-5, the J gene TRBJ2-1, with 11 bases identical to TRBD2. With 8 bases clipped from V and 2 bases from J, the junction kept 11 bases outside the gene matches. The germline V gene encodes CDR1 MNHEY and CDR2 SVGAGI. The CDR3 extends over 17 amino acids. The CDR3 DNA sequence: TGTGCCAGCTCCCCGACGACTAGCGGGGTACCCTACAATGAGCAGTTCTTC. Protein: CASSPTTSGVPYNEQFF.

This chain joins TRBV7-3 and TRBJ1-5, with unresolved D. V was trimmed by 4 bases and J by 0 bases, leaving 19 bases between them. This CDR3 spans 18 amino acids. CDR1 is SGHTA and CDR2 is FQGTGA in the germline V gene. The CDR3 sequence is CASSSLGWTAYSNQPQHF. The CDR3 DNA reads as TGTGCCAGCAGCTCCCTCGGTTGGACGGCTTATAGCAATCAGCCCCAGCATTTT.

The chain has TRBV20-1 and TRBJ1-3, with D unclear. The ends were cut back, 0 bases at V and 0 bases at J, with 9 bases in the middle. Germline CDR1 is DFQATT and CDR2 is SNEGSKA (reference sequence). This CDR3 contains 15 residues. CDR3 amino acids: CSAREGSSSGNTIYF. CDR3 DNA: TGCAGTGCTAGAGAAGGGTCCTCCTCTGGAAACACCATATATTTT.

The CDR3 is CASSPLVRGDRGYTF. The CDR3 DNA reads as TGTGCCAGCAGCCCACTCGTAAGGGGAGATCGTGGCTACACCTTC. V and J are TRBV6-5 and TRBJ1-2, with D perhaps matching TRBD1 (5 bases). The CDR3 totals 15 residues. Germline CDR1 reads MNHEY; CDR2 reads SVGAGI. Trimming removed 6 bases from V and 7 bases from J, with 21 bases in between.